One sample yielded the 21 T cell receptor beta chains listed below, sequenced in a study of shared T cell receptors in the human thymus. The repertoire was sequenced with immunoSEQ multiplex PCR; TCRdb's copy has only in-frame clones and lacks some. The sample carries under 450,000 clones, just under 95% recorded once. Input material: thymocytes. These receptors all stem from a human donor.

The chain is built from TRBV7-9 and TRBJ2-3; D is uncertain. V was clipped by 8 bases and J by 4 bases, with 7 bases between them. CDR3 length: 11 amino acids. The germline V gene encodes CDR1 SEHNR and CDR2 FQNEAQ (reference sequence). The CDR3 region has the DNA TGTGCCAGCTTTGCCGCAGATACGCAGTATTTT. Its translation is CASFAADTQYF.

J is TRBJ1-3 and V is TRBV19; D unclear. Germline assignment: CDR1 LNHDA and CDR2 SQIVND (reference sequence). V lost 1 base to trimming and J lost 0 bases, with 10 bases between them. CDR3 length equals 16 residues. This CDR3 is CASSIGTSVSGNTIYF. The CDR3 DNA is TGTGCCAGTAGTATAGGGACTTCCGTCTCTGGAAACACCATATATTTT.

The chain links TRBV6-6 to TRBJ1-2; a weak D match, TRBD1 (5 bases). The CDR3 is 14 residues long. The germline V and J ends were trimmed by 5 bases and 3 bases, with 13 bases remaining between them. The germline V gene has CDR1 MNHNY and CDR2 SVGAGI (reference sequence). CDR3 residues: CASSQGDSYYGYTF. CDR3 DNA: TGTGCCAGCAGTCAGGGTGACTCCTACTATGGCTACACCTTC.

The rearrangement joins TRBV10-3 to TRBJ1-3; no reliable D call. The germline V and J ends were trimmed by 5 bases and 4 bases, with 18 bases remaining between them. The V gene's germline CDR1 is ENHRY and CDR2 SYGVKD. CDR3 length: 16 residues. CDR3 nucleotides: TGTGCCATCAGTCCAGGTGGGAGTACGGTGGGAAACACCATATATTTT. Its translation is CAISPGGSTVGNTIYF.

The rearrangement joins TRBV5-6 to TRBJ2-7; 8 nucleotides align to TRBD2. Germline loops: CDR1 SGHDT, CDR2 YYEEEE. With V trimmed by 0 bases and J by 2 bases, 7 bases remained unmatched. CDR3 length: 16 residues. CDR3 in DNA: TGTGCCAGCAGCTTGGAAAGCGGGAGAGGGACCTACGAGCAGTACTTC. Amino acid sequence: CASSLESGRGTYEQYF.

The chain combines TRBV10-3 with TRBJ2-1, with TRBD2 matching over 12 bases. The CDR3 runs 19 residues. The germline V gene encodes CDR1 ENHRY and CDR2 SYGVKD. Trimming removed 10 bases from V and 4 bases from J; junction bases left unmatched: 20. The chain's CDR3 is CATQRGLASGRAGYNEQFF. DNA of the CDR3: TGTGCCACCCAAAGGGGGCTGGCTAGCGGGAGGGCCGGATACAATGAGCAGTTCTTC.

The chain joins TRBV20-1 to TRBJ1-1; D uncertain. CDR1 and CDR2 from the germline V gene are DFQATT and SNEGSKA (reference sequence). The length of the CDR3 is 11 residues. The CDR3 nucleotides read TGCAGCGAACGGCCGAACACTGAAGCTTTCTTT. As protein: CSERPNTEAFF.

This chain joins TRBV12-5 and TRBJ2-1; 14 bases line up with TRBD2. The CDR3 runs to 20 residues. V lost 2 bases, J lost 3 bases, and 12 bases stayed unmatched. Germline V CDR1 and CDR2: LGHNT, FRNRAP. CDR3 DNA: TGTGCTAGTGGTTTGAGCCCCGGACTAGCGGGAGGCGCATTCTACAATGAGCAGTTCTTC. Translating gives CASGLSPGLAGGAFYNEQFF.

This clone is a singleton in its sample. The V call is TRBV4-3, the J call TRBJ1-4; D gene uncertain. The CDR3 contains 17 residues. Trimming cost V 0 bases and J 0 bases, with 11 bases left between them. CDR1 and CDR2 from the germline V gene are LGHNA and YSLEER. CDR3 DNA: TGCGCCAGCAGCCAAGATAGGAGGGCGGCAACTAATGAAAAACTGTTTTTT. Protein sequence: CASSQDRRAATNEKLFF.

The chain employs TRBV28 and TRBJ2-5; D is unclear. The length of the CDR3 is 13 residues. Germline V gene data show CDR1 as MDHEN and CDR2 as SYDVKM. V lost 2 bases, J lost 7 bases, and 11 bases lay in between. Written as DNA, the CDR3 is TGTGCCAGCAGTTTAGAGGCTTTGGGGACCCAGTACTTC. It yields the protein CASSLEALGTQYF.

V is TRBV9 and J is TRBJ2-1, with 7 bases aligning to TRBD2. V lost 3 bases and J lost 8; bases outside the gene matches: 11. The length of the CDR3 is 15 residues. CDR1 is SGDLS, CDR2 YYNGEE, per germline. The CDR3 spells CASSDGGGPSYEQFF. The DNA of the CDR3 is TGTGCCAGCAGCGACGGGGGAGGGCCCTCATATGAGCAGTTCTTC.

The rearrangement uses TRBV5-4 and TRBJ2-7, with D uncertain. V shed 3 bases and J shed 6 bases, with 10 bases lying between them. The length of the CDR3 is 12 residues. Per the germline V gene, CDR1 is SGHNT and CDR2 is YYREEE (reference sequence). The CDR3 is CASSWTAGEQYF. CDR3 coding DNA: TGTGCCAGCAGCTGGACGGCTGGCGAGCAGTACTTC.

This sequence joins TRBV7-9 and TRBJ1-4, with 10 nucleotides matching TRBD1. Unmatched junction bases numbered 3, after V lost 0 bases and J lost 11 bases. The CDR3 is 14 residues long. CDR1 is SEHNR, CDR2 FQNEAQ, per germline (reference sequence). The CDR3 nucleotides are TGTGCCAGCAGCTTAGCGGGACAGGGGACGAAACTGTTTTTT. It encodes CASSLAGQGTKLFF. The full variable domain, in which reference TRBV7-9 and TRBJ1-4 provide the parts outside the CDR3, is DTGVSQNPRHKITKRGQNVTFRCDPISEHNRLYWYRQTLGQGPEFLTYFQNEAQLEKSRLLSDRFSAERPKGSFSTLEIQRTEQGDSAMYLCASSLAGQGTKLFFGSGTQLSVL.

The chain uses TRBV18 and TRBJ2-5; a possible D gene is TRBD2 (6 bases). Germline V gene sequence: CDR1 KGHSH, CDR2 LQKENI. This CDR3 comprises 15 residues. Trimming cost V 6 bases and J 0 bases, with 14 bases left between them. The CDR3: CASSVTSQYQETQYF. CDR3 bases: TGTGCCAGCTCCGTTACTAGCCAGTACCAAGAGACCCAGTACTTC.

The CDR3 DNA reads TGTGCCAGCAGTTACCGTGAACGGGCCCGTCGCTACAATGAGCAGTTCTTC. Protein sequence: CASSYRERARRYNEQFF. This sequence joins TRBV28 and TRBJ2-1, with D unclear. Trimming took off 4 bases at V and 3 bases at J, with 19 bases between the two ends. Germline CDR1 reads MDHEN; CDR2 reads SYDVKM. The CDR3 spans 17 residues.

This rearrangement joins TRBV7-4 to TRBJ2-5; no reliable D call. This CDR3 spans 14 amino acids. Germline loops: CDR1 SGHVT, CDR2 SQSDAQ. V lost 3 bases, J lost 5 bases, and 13 bases lay in between. Written as DNA, the CDR3 is TGTGCCAGCAGCTTCCGACGGATGGTGGAGACCCAGTACTTC. Translation gives CASSFRRMVETQYF.

This chain joins TRBV30 and TRBJ1-1, with 7 bases that match TRBD1. The V and J ends lost 3 bases and 0 bases, in that order; junction bases with no gene match: 10. The germline V gene has CDR1 GTSNPN and CDR2 SVGIG (reference sequence). The CDR3 is 16 residues long. The CDR3 reads CAWSLAPQGMNTEAFF. For the CDR3, the DNA is TGTGCCTGGAGCCTAGCCCCACAGGGGATGAACACTGAAGCTTTCTTT.

The rearrangement joins TRBV6-6 to TRBJ2-1; the match to TRBD2 covers 8 bases. The junction had 10 bases not matched to a gene; V was cut back by 5 bases and J by 7 bases. This CDR3 region has 15 residues. Germline assignment: CDR1 MNHNY and CDR2 SVGAGI (reference sequence). The CDR3 spells CASSKGLDHFNEQFF. In DNA form, the CDR3 reads TGTGCCAGCAGTAAGGGACTAGACCACTTTAATGAGCAGTTCTTC.

The CDR3 is CATEEGQGASSYNEQFF. The DNA of the CDR3 is TGTGCCACCGAGGAGGGACAGGGGGCTAGCTCCTACAATGAGCAGTTCTTC. The V call is TRBV15, the J call TRBJ2-1, with 12 nucleotides matching TRBD1. CDR3 length equals 17 residues. Trimming cost V 8 bases and J 0 bases; bases outside gene matches: 8. Germline CDR1 reads LNHNV; CDR2 reads YYDKDF (reference sequence).

The J gene is TRBJ2-7, the V gene TRBV7-8, with 9 bases aligning to TRBD1. Germline values: CDR1 SGHVS, CDR2 FQNEAQ. The CDR3 has 14 amino acids. The J segment lost 4 bases and the V segment lost 4 bases, leaving 5 bases of the junction unmatched. CDR3 protein: CASSCRDRAYEQYF. The CDR3 DNA sequence: TGTGCCAGCAGCTGCAGGGACAGGGCTTACGAGCAGTACTTC.

The V call is TRBV6-5, the J call TRBJ2-5, with TRBD2 identical over 15 bases. V lost 2 bases, J lost 5 bases, and 3 bases stayed unmatched. Germline V lookup: CDR1 MNHEY, CDR2 SVGAGI. The CDR3 totals 16 residues. CDR3 nucleotide sequence: TGTGCCAGCAGTTACACCGGGACTAGCGGGAGGGAGACCCAGTACTTC. The encoded protein is CASSYTGTSGRETQYF.